Described below is a single T cell receptor (beta chain) sequence and its context. Antigen: not known. Germline assignment: CDR1 SGHNT and CDR2 YYREEE (reference sequence). The CDR3 totals 14 residues. V gave up 4 bases and J gave up 1 base, with 11 bases separating them. These data originate in a study of early T cells in non-severe SARS-CoV-2 infection. Study-wide background: Bulk RNA taken from unsorted whole blood was sequenced, leaving chains unpaired. Study results and limitations: Comparison of clonotypes with VDJdb favored anti-spike CD8 responses while missing private and CD4 specificities.

Individual cDNA molecules received unique molecular identifiers. Each CDR3 protein gets one entry after TCRdb re-called the 5' RACE reads with MiXCR. The sample lists around 33,000 distinct CDR3 sequences; about 7% were seen once. The TCR comes from an adult who was a healthcare worker with PCR-confirmed SARS-CoV-2 infection or an uninfected control (not recorded which). J is TRBJ1-1 and V is TRBV5-4; D gene unclear. Source material: whole blood. This CDR3 reads CASSPAGSNTEAFF. CDR3 in DNA: TGTGCCAGCAGCCCCGCCGGGTCGAACACTGAAGCTTTCTTT.